This T cell receptor (beta chain) came from a study of blood T cell repertoires in COVID-19. Across the whole study: Sites across the United States, Italy and Spain contributed samples from acute and convalescent COVID-19. Sources were T cells, B-cell-depleted T cells, or PBMCs; the material itself was cDNA or gDNA.

The ends were cut back, 7 bases at V and 6 bases at J, with 12 bases in the middle. This CDR3 has 12 amino acids. Original processing notes: Quantification of nucleated cells was approximated via reference gene primer amplification. Assay used: immunoSEQ multiplex PCR; TCRdb lists only in-frame clones, some missing. V, J and clone size reflect that table, while D and trimming were determined from the DNA. The sample records over 200,000 clones, about 90% being singletons. The chain has TRBV12-3 or TRBV12-4 and TRBJ1-1; no definite D call. The source material was peripheral blood. The source of this sequence is a man between 40 and 49 years old with active or convalescent COVID-19. CDR3 coding DNA: TGTGCCAGCACCCGAGGGTGGGCTGAAGCTTTCTTT. It translates to CASTRGWAEAFF.